The 18 T cell receptor beta chains given below trace back to one sample, sequenced in a study of blood T cell repertoires in COVID-19. Clones were read by immunoSEQ multiplex PCR, and TCRdb kept only the in-frame ones, dropping some. The sample lists some 60,000 clones, 90% occurring once. The sample was peripheral blood. All receptors come from a man aged 40-50 years with acute or convalescent COVID-19.

The rearrangement uses TRBV21-1 and TRBJ2-7; the table's TRBD2 call for D was not verified on the DNA. TRBV21-1 corresponds to a pseudogene. The CDR3 is 14 amino acids. CDR3 sequence (DNA): TGTGCCAGCAGCAACCCCGGGAGGCTTCCTGACCCTTTTTTC. This translates into CASSNPGRLPDPFF.

J is TRBJ1-2 and V is TRBV4-1; possibly TRBD1 for D (5 bases). The germline gives CDR1 MGHRA, CDR2 YSYEKL. The V end was cut by 1 base, the J end by 4 bases, with 19 bases between. The CDR3 consists of 17 residues. This chain's CDR3 is CASSQAPLETGIYGYTF. In nucleotides, the CDR3 is TGCGCCAGCAGCCAAGCCCCTCTGGAAACAGGAATCTATGGCTACACCTTC.

This chain joins TRBV11-2 and TRBJ2-3; D is perhaps TRBD1 (5 bases). Trimming took off 4 bases at V and 2 bases at J, with 13 bases between the two ends. Germline V gene lookup returns CDR1 SGHAT and CDR2 FQNNGV. CDR3 length equals 15 residues. This chain's CDR3 is CASSSQVAATDTQYF. The CDR3 DNA reads as TGTGCCAGCAGCTCACAGGTTGCCGCCACAGATACGCAGTATTTT. Variable domain in full (rest from reference TRBV11-2 and TRBJ2-3): EAGVAQSPRYKIIEKRQSVAFWCNPISGHATLYWYQQILGQGPKLLIQFQNNGVVDDSQLPKDRFSAERLKGVDSTLKIQPAKLEDSAVYLCASSSQVAATDTQYFGPGTRLTVL.

This clone showed up just once. V usage is TRBV19 and J usage is TRBJ1-3; D is unresolved. Germline CDR1 is LNHDA and CDR2 is SQIVND (reference sequence). The CDR3 runs 13 residues. Trimming took 7 bases from V and 1 from J, leaving 8 bases between them. The CDR3 coding sequence is TGTGCCAGTACCGACATGTCTGGAAACACCATATATTTT. Translated: CASTDMSGNTIYF.

The chain carries TRBV9 and TRBJ2-3, with 9 nucleotides matching TRBD2. CDR1 is SGDLS, CDR2 YYNGEE, per germline. V trimming: 4 bases; J trimming: 1 base; junction bases outside the gene matches: 7. The CDR3 has 16 amino acids. This CDR3 reads CASSTSSGTGTDTQYF. Written as DNA, the CDR3 is TGTGCCAGCAGCACTTCTAGCGGGACCGGCACAGATACGCAGTATTTT.

This chain links TRBV9 with TRBJ1-3, with TRBD1 matching 7 bases. The CDR3 is 19 residues long. The germline V gene encodes CDR1 SGDLS and CDR2 YYNGEE. J lost 0 bases, V lost 3 bases, and 15 bases had no gene match. The CDR3 nucleotides are TGTGCCAGCAGCGGACCGAGACAGGGTGAATTTCTCTCTGGAAACACCATATATTTT. Translated: CASSGPRQGEFLSGNTIYF.

V is TRBV7-2 and J is TRBJ2-1, with D tentatively TRBD2 (5 bases). Trimming pared 5 bases from V and 4 bases from J, leaving 15 bases between. This CDR3 is 15 amino acids long. Germline-derived CDR1 and CDR2 are SGHTA and FQGNSA. Here the CDR3 reads CASSPRAETYNEQFF. CDR3 DNA sequence: TGTGCCAGCAGCCCCCGAGCGGAAACTTACAATGAGCAGTTCTTC.

V and J are TRBV4-1 and TRBJ1-1; TRBD1 agrees at 8 bases. Trimming cost V 4 bases and J 4 bases; bases outside gene matches: 8. The CDR3 length is 15 residues. Germline-derived CDR1 and CDR2 are MGHRA and YSYEKL. CDR3 in amino acids: CASSPLTGVSTEAFF. The CDR3 DNA reads TGCGCCAGCAGCCCGTTGACAGGGGTGAGCACTGAAGCTTTCTTT.

This clone was seen once. The V and J genes are TRBV25-1 and TRBJ2-5; 9 positions agree with TRBD2. Germline CDR1 and CDR2: MGHDK and SYGVNS. V trimming: 3 bases; J trimming: 5 bases; junction bases outside the gene matches: 4. This CDR3 region has 14 residues. CDR3 residues: CASSDPGLAETQYF. In DNA, the CDR3 is TGTGCCAGCAGTGATCCCGGACTAGCGGAGACCCAGTACTTC.

The chain employs TRBV15 and TRBJ2-7; 9 nucleotides match TRBD2. This CDR3 region has 16 residues. CDR1 LNHNV and CDR2 YYDKDF come from the germline V gene (reference sequence). Trimming cost V 0 bases and J 3 bases; bases outside gene matches: 6. The CDR3 bases are TGTGCCACCAGCAGAGATACCAGCGGGAGGAACTACGAGCAGTACTTC. This sequence encodes CATSRDTSGRNYEQYF.

The chain joins TRBV10-2 to TRBJ2-7; TRBD2 matches at 9 bases. V shed 10 bases, J shed 0 bases, and the junction held 4 bases outside the gene matches. The CDR3 covers 13 residues. Germline values: CDR1 WSHSY, CDR2 SAAADI. This CDR3 reads CATSGVSSYEQYF. The CDR3, as DNA: TGCGCCACTAGCGGGGTGTCCTCCTACGAGCAGTACTTC.

This chain links TRBV11-3 with TRBJ1-4; 8 positions match TRBD1. The CDR3 covers 15 residues. CDR1 and CDR2 from the germline V gene are SGHNT and YENEEA. Trimming took 3 bases from V and 4 from J; bases not matched to a gene: 4. The CDR3 loop reads CASSFTGQDNEKLFF. The DNA for the CDR3 is TGTGCCAGCAGCTTCACGGGACAGGATAATGAAAAACTGTTTTTT.

This chain uses TRBV19 with TRBJ1-1; no clear D. Germline CDR1 reads LNHDA; CDR2 reads SQIVND (reference sequence). Between the trimmed V and J ends, which lost 2 bases and 4 bases, there was a span of 5 bases. The CDR3 length is 12 residues. CDR3 sequence (DNA): TGTGCCAGTAGTATATACAGCACTGAAGCTTTCTTT. Amino acid sequence: CASSIYSTEAFF.

The V gene is TRBV18, the J gene TRBJ2-7; a weak D match, TRBD1 (6 bases). Germline CDR1 and CDR2: KGHSH and LQKENI. The CDR3 has 13 amino acids. V was clipped by 4 bases and J by 3 bases, with 10 bases between them. Here the CDR3 reads CASSLQQGYEQYF. The CDR3 bases are TGTGCCAGCTCACTCCAACAGGGCTACGAGCAGTACTTC.

V and J are TRBV5-4 and TRBJ1-1, with D possibly TRBD1 on 6 matching bases. CDR3 length equals 14 residues. The V gene lost 0 bases and the J gene lost 5 bases, with 11 bases spanning the gap. Germline V CDR1 and CDR2: SGHNT, YYREEE (reference sequence). CDR3 nucleotide sequence: TGTGCCAGCAGCTTGGTGGGGGCTGAAACTGAAGCTTTCTTT. Residues: CASSLVGAETEAFF. The full variable domain, rest sourced from reference TRBV5-4 and TRBJ1-1, is ETGVTQSPTHLIKTRGQQVTLRCSSQSGHNTVSWYQQALGQGPQFIFQYYREEENGRGNFPPRFSGLQFPNYSSELNVNALELDDSALYLCASSLVGAETEAFFGQGTRLTVV.

The V call is TRBV11-2, the J call TRBJ2-7; 8 bases match TRBD1. The CDR3 covers 15 residues. V lost 5 bases, J lost 8 bases, and 14 bases stayed unmatched. The germline V gene encodes CDR1 SGHAT and CDR2 FQNNGV. The CDR3 nucleotides read TGTGCCAGCAGCCCCGACCCCGGGACAGGAAGTAAGCAGTACTTC. It specifies CASSPDPGTGSKQYF.

The CDR3 DNA sequence: TGTGCCAGCAGTTTTGACAGGGTAGTCTATGGCTACACCTTC. It is translated as CASSFDRVVYGYTF. This chain joins TRBV28 and TRBJ1-2; 7 nucleotides align to TRBD1. The CDR3 sequence is 14 residues long. CDR1 and CDR2 (germline): MDHEN, SYDVKM. The trim removed 3 bases at V and 4 bases at J, leaving 5 bases unmatched.

Notes on this clone: Mismatch with germline at one junction end may stem from a read error. This chain joins TRBV7-7 and TRBJ2-5, with D possibly being TRBD2 (6 bases). The CDR3 spans 14 residues. The V gene's germline CDR1 is SSHAT and CDR2 FNYEAQ (reference sequence). As DNA, the CDR3 is TGTGCTAGCAGCCCAGTGACTAGCCAAGAGACCCAGTACTTC. It encodes CASSPVTSQETQYF.